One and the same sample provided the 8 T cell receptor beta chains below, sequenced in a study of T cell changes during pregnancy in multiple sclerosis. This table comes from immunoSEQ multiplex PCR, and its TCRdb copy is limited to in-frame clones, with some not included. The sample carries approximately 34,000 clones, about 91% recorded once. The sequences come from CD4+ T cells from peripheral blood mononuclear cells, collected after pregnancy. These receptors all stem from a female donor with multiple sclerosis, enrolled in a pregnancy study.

In DNA, the CDR3 is TGTGCCAGCAGCCGGACAGGGTTGGACTATGGCTACACCTTC. It translates to CASSRTGLDYGYTF. The chain carries TRBV7-2 and TRBJ1-2; 8 nucleotides line up with TRBD1. The V gene's germline CDR1 is SGHTA and CDR2 FQGNSA. V gave up 5 bases and J gave up 3 bases; unmatched junction bases: 5. This CDR3 is 14 amino acids long.

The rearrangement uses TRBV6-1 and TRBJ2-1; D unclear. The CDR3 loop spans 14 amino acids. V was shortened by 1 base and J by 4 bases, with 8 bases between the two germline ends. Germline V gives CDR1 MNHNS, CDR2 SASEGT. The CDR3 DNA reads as TGTGCCAGCAGTGAAGGCGGTGGGTACAATGAGCAGTTCTTC. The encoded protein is CASSEGGGYNEQFF.

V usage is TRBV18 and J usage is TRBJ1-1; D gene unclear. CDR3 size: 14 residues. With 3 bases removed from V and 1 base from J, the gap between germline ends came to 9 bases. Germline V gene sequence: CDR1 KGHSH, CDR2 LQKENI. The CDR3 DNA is TGTGCCAGCTCACCGCTATCCCGGAACACTGAAGCTTTCTTT. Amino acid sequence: CASSPLSRNTEAFF.

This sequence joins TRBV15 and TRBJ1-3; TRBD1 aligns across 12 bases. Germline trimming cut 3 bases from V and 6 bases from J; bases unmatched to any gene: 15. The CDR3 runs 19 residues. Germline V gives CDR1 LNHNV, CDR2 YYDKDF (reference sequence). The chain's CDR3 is CATSRFNLGTGGLVNTIYF. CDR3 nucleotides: TGTGCCACCAGCAGGTTTAATCTCGGGACAGGGGGCCTTGTAAACACCATATATTTT.

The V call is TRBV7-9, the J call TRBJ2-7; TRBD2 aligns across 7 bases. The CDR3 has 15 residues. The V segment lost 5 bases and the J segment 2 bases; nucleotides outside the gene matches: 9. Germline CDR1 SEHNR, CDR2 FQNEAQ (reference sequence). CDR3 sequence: CASSPPASGTYEQYF. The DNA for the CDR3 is TGTGCCAGCAGCCCCCCCGCTAGCGGCACCTACGAGCAGTACTTC.

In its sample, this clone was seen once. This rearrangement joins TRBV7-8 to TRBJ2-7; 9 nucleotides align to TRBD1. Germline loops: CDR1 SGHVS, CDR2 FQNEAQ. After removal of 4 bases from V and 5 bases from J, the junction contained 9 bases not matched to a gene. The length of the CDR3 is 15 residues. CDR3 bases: TGTGCCAGCAGCTCGCGGGACAGGGTCTTCCACGAGCAGTACTTC. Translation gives CASSSRDRVFHEQYF. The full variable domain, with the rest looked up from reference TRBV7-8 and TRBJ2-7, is GAGVSQSPRYKVAKRGQDVALRCDPISGHVSLFWYQQALGQGPEFLTYFQNEAQLDKSGLPSDRFFAERPEGSVSTLKIQRTQQEDSAVYLCASSSRDRVFHEQYFGPGTRLTVT.

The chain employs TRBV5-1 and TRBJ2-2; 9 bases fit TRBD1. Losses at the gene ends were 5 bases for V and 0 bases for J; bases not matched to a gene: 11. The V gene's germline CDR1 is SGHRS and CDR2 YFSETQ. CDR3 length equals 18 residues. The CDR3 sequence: CASRPGLQGAPNTGELFF. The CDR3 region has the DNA TGCGCCAGCAGACCCGGGTTACAGGGGGCGCCGAACACCGGGGAGCTGTTTTTT. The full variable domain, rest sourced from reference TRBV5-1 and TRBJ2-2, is KAGVTQTPRYLIKTRGQQVTLSCSPISGHRSVSWYQQTPGQGLQFLFEYFSETQRNKGNFPGRFSGRQFSNSRSEMNVSTLELGDSALYLCASRPGLQGAPNTGELFFGEGSRLTVL.

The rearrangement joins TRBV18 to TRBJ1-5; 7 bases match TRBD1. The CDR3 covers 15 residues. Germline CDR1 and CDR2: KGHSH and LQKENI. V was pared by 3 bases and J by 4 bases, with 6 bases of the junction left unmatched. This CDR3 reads CASSPPGRGNQPQHF. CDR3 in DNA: TGTGCCAGCTCACCTCCAGGCAGGGGGAATCAGCCCCAGCATTTT.